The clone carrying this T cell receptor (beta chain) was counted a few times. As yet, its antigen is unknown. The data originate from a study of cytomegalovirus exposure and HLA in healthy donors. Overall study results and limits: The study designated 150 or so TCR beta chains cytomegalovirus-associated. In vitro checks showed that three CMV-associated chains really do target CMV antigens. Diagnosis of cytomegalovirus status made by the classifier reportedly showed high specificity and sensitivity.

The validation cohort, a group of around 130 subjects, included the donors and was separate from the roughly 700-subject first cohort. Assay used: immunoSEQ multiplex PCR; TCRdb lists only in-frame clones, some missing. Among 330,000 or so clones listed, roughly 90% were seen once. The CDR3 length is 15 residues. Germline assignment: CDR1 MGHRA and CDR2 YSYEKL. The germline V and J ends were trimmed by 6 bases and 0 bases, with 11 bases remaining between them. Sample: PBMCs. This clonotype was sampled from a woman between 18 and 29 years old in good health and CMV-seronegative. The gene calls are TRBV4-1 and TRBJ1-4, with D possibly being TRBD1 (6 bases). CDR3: CASRQQGTTNEKLFF. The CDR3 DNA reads TGCGCCAGCAGACAACAGGGAACAACTAATGAAAAACTGTTTTTT.